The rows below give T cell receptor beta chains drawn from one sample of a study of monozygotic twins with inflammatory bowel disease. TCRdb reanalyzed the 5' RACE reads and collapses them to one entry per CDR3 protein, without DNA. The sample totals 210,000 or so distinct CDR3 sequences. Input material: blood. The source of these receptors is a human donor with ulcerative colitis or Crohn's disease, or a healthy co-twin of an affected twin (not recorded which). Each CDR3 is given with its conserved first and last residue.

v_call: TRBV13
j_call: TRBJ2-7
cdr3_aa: CASSSSRQGDDEQYF

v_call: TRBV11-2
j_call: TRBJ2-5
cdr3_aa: CASSLRLDRAQETQYF

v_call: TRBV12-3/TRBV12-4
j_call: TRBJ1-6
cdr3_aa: CASSLKGGVSPLHF

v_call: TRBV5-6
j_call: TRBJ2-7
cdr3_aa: CASSPFGQREQYF

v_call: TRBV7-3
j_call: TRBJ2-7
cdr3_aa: CASSSNPGLIYEQYF

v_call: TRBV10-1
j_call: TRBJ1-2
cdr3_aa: CPAYRLSHNYGYTF

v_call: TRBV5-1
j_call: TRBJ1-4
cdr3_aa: CASSLGTSTTNEKLFF

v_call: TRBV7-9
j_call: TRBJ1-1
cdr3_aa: CASSWGGLRNTEAFF

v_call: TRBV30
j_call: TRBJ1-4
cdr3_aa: CAWSEALGTNEKLFF

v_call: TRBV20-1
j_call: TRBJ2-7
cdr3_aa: CSAGLGGSSYEQYF

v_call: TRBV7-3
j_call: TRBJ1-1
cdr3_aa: CASSSGQGREAFF

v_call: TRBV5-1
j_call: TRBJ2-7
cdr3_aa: CASSLEFSRDEQYF

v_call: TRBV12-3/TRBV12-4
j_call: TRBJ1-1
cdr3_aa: CASSRDRAVTEAFF

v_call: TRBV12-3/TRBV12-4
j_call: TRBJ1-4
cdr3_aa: CASSLAGEANEKLFF

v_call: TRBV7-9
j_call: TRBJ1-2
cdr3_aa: CASSLGGLPVGYTF

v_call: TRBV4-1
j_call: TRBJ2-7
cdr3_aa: CASSHGGFEQYF

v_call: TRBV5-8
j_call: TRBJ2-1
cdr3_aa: CASSLWRGTSEQFF

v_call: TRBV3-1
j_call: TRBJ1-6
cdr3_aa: CASSPGNDNSPLHF

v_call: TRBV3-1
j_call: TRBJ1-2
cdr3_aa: CASSQMGGYGYTF

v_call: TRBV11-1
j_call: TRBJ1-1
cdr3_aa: CASSSDRNTEAFF

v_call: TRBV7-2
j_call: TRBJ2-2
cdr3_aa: CASSLPSGSNTGELFF

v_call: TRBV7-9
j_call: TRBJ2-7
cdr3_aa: CASSLRTSGTYEQYF

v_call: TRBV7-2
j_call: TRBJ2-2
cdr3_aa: CASSLADSNTGELFF

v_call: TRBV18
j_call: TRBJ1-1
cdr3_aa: CASSGLRRDTEAFF

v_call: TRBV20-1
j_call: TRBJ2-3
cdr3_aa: CSAPSRYTDTQYF

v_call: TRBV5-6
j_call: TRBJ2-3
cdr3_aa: CASSSRGQGATDTQYF

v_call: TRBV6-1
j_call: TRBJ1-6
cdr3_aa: CASSNRQAGNSPLHF

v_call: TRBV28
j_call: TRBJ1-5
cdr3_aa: CASSLWVGQAFNQPQHF

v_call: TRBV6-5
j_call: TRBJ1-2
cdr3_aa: CASSYLDTLRVGYTF

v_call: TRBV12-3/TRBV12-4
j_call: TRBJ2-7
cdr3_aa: CASSRTGTGAYEQYF

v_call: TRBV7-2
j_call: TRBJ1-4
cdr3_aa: CASSSWASPFSTNEKLFF